A single sample is the source of the 9 T cell receptor beta chains below, sequenced in a study of T cell responses to AZD1222 COVID-19 vaccine. The table came from immunoSEQ multiplex PCR; TCRdb's copy has only in-frame clones and leaves some out. The repertoire holds about 150,000 clones, with roughly 94% as singletons. The sample was peripheral blood, taken on day 0 of AZD1222 vaccination. These receptors came from an adult in good health.

The chain uses TRBV2 and TRBJ2-4; maybe TRBD1 (6 bases). Germline assignment: CDR1 SNHLY and CDR2 FYNNEI. V shed 4 bases and J shed 9 bases, with 16 bases lying between them. The CDR3 runs to 14 residues. For the CDR3, the DNA is TGTGCCAGCAGTGGGGCAGGGGCGTCGGGCATTCAGTACTTC. Translating gives CASSGAGASGIQYF.

This rearrangement joins TRBV4-1 to TRBJ1-2, with D unresolved. The V gene lost 1 base and the J gene lost 2 bases, with 11 bases spanning the gap. The germline V gene has CDR1 MGHRA and CDR2 YSYEKL. CDR3 length: 15 amino acids. CDR3 nucleotide sequence: TGCGCCAGCAGCCAAGTCGTCACGGAGAACTATGGCTACACCTTC. Translation gives CASSQVVTENYGYTF.

This clone has more than one count but fewer than ten. V usage is TRBV27 and J usage is TRBJ1-5; TRBD1 agrees at 7 bases. The CDR3 has 17 residues. CDR1 and CDR2 from the germline V gene are MNHEY and SMNVEV (reference sequence). The junction had 12 bases not matched to a gene; V was cut back by 5 bases and J by 2 bases. CDR3 region: CASSPGQAMGGNQPQHF. CDR3 DNA sequence: TGTGCCAGCAGTCCCGGACAGGCAATGGGAGGCAATCAGCCCCAGCATTTT.

V and J are TRBV28 and TRBJ1-1; D may be TRBD1 (6 bases). The CDR3 runs to 18 residues. The V end was cut by 6 bases, the J end by 4 bases, with 27 bases between. Germline V CDR1 and CDR2: MDHEN, SYDVKM. The CDR3 bases are TGTGCCAGCAGACTCCCACGCGGATTGGGGGCTGGGGGCACTGAAGCTTTCTTT. Translated: CASRLPRGLGAGGTEAFF.

The gene calls are TRBV5-6 and TRBJ2-3; possibly TRBD2 for D (5 bases). The CDR3 is 13 amino acids. V was trimmed by 0 bases and J by 4 bases, leaving 6 bases between them. CDR1 and CDR2 from the germline V gene are SGHDT and YYEEEE. The CDR3 region is CASSLAGADTQYF. CDR3 sequence (DNA): TGTGCCAGCAGCTTGGCCGGGGCAGATACGCAGTATTTT.

The chain employs TRBV24-1 and TRBJ2-1, with TRBD2 identical over 7 bases. The V gene end was trimmed by 8 bases and the J gene end by 5 bases; junction bases not matched to a gene: 14. This CDR3 is built from 16 residues. Germline CDR1 reads KGHDR; CDR2 reads SFDVKD. The CDR3 nucleotides read TGTGCCACCACCCTTAGGGGCGGGACTACTCACAATGAGCAGTTCTTC. This encodes CATTLRGGTTHNEQFF.

This chain uses TRBV15 with TRBJ2-7, with unresolved D. V lost 0 bases to trimming and J lost 7 bases, with 13 bases between them. Germline V CDR1 and CDR2: LNHNV, YYDKDF (reference sequence). The CDR3 is made up of 14 amino acids. The CDR3: CATSRDTRIPEQYF. The CDR3 nucleotides read TGTGCCACCAGCAGAGATACGCGGATCCCTGAGCAGTACTTC.

The chain uses TRBV28 and TRBJ2-2; 8 bases are shared with TRBD1. CDR3 length: 15 residues. With 5 bases clipped from V and 0 bases from J, the junction kept 2 bases outside the gene matches. The V gene's germline CDR1 is MDHEN and CDR2 SYDVKM. DNA of the CDR3: TGTGCCAGCAGTAAGGACAGGGCGAACACCGGGGAGCTGTTTTTT. This translates into CASSKDRANTGELFF.

V usage is TRBV12-5 and J usage is TRBJ2-5, with D possibly matching TRBD1 (6 bases). Trimming shortened V by 2 bases and J by 3 bases, and 10 bases separated the two germline ends. This CDR3 spans 14 amino acids. Germline loops: CDR1 LGHNT, CDR2 FRNRAP. The CDR3 loop is CASGLSHREETQYF. CDR3 bases: TGTGCTAGTGGTTTGTCCCACAGGGAAGAGACCCAGTACTTC.